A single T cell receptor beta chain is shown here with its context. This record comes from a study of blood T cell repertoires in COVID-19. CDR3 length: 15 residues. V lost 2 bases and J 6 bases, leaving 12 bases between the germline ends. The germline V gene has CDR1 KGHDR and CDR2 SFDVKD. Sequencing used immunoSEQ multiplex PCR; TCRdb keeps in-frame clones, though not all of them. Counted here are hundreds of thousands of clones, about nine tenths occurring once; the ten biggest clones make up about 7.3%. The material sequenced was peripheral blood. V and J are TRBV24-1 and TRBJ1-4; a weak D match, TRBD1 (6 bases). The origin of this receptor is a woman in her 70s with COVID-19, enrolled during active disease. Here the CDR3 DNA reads TGTGCCACCAGTGATTCACAGGGAATACATGAAAAACTGTTTTTT. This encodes CATSDSQGIHEKLFF.